This T cell receptor (beta chain) appears in the sequencing data of a study of blood T cell repertoires in COVID-19. How the authors handled the data: Nucleated cell counts were estimated from reference gene primer amplification. Here immunoSEQ multiplex PCR was the method, and the copy in TCRdb shows in-frame clones only, minus some. V, J and clone size were drawn from that table, and D and trimming were deduced from the DNA. The table has 350,000 to 450,000 clones, more than 85% seen once. Material for sequencing was PBMCs or T cells enriched from blood (not recorded which). The TCR originated in a woman in her 40s who had been exposed to COVID-19.

The CDR3 bases are TGTGCCAGCAGCTTACGCAGTGACTCTGGAAACACCATATATTTT. This codes for CASSLRSDSGNTIYF. The chain uses TRBV11-2 and TRBJ1-3; D is uncertain. Trimming cost V 2 bases and J 0 bases, with 8 bases left between them. Germline V gene lookup returns CDR1 SGHAT and CDR2 FQNNGV. CDR3 length: 15 amino acids. The variable domain in full, with the rest retrieved from reference TRBV11-2 and TRBJ1-3, is EAGVAQSPRYKIIEKRQSVAFWCNPISGHATLYWYQQILGQGPKLLIQFQNNGVVDDSQLPKDRFSAERLKGVDSTLKIQPAKLEDSAVYLCASSLRSDSGNTIYFGEGSWLTVV.